These 2 T cell receptor beta chains came from one sample sequenced in a study of T cell responses to AZD1222 COVID-19 vaccine. Measured with immunoSEQ multiplex PCR; TCRdb has only the in-frame clones, and not every one. The sample carries 150,000 to 180,000 clones, 90% recorded once. This specimen consisted of peripheral blood, obtained on day 0 of AZD1222 vaccination. The receptors come from an adult in good health.

This sequence joins TRBV27 and TRBJ2-3; 11 bases agree with TRBD2. In germline, CDR1 is MNHEY, CDR2 SMNVEV (reference sequence). This CDR3 region has 20 residues. J was trimmed by 0 bases and V by 2 bases; bases with no gene match: 13. In nucleotides, the CDR3 is TGTGCCAGCAGTTTACGGGCTAGCGGGGGGCTCCATAGTAGCACAGATACGCAGTATTTT. Residues: CASSLRASGGLHSSTDTQYF.

The V and J genes are TRBV2 and TRBJ1-2; D is unclear. The CDR3 runs 13 residues. The V gene's germline CDR1 is SNHLY and CDR2 FYNNEI. The V end lost 3 bases, the J end lost 7 bases, and 12 bases lay between the germline ends. CDR3 protein: CASSETLGGGYTF. In nucleotides, the CDR3 is TGTGCCAGCAGTGAGACTTTGGGAGGTGGCTACACCTTC.